This is a list of T cell receptor beta chains from one sample in a study of blood T cell repertoires in COVID-19. The assay was immunoSEQ multiplex PCR, and TCRdb's table has in-frame clones only and misses some. The sample lists around 70,000 clones, approximately 92% occurring once. Sequences were obtained from peripheral blood. These receptors were collected from a man of 80 years or more with acute or convalescent COVID-19. The CDR3 runs from the conserved cysteine through the conserved F or W. A D gene is named only where the DNA matches it firmly. Size tells how often a clone was seen (once, few, many) or the class of an expanded clone, and some rows leave it out.

TRBV30	TRBJ1-1	.	.	TGTGCCTGGAGGGTCAGCGGGGCGAAGAACACTGAAGCTTTCTTT	CAWRVSGAKNTEAFF
TRBV28	TRBJ2-5	.	once	TGTGCCAGCAGTTTATCGTACAGGGAGACCCAGTACTTC	CASSLSYRETQYF
TRBV2	TRBJ1-1	TRBD1	.	TGTGCCAGCATTCTACAGGGGGGGATAGACACTGAAGCTTTCTTT	CASILQGGIDTEAFF
TRBV9	TRBJ1-2	TRBD1	once	TGTGCCAGCAGCGCGAGATTCCGGGACAGCATACTGGGGTACACCTTC	CASSARFRDSILGYTF
TRBV12-3/TRBV12-4	TRBJ1-1	.	.	TGTGCCAGCAGTTTAGGGAGAAACACTGAAGCTTTCTTT	CASSLGRNTEAFF
TRBV29-1	TRBJ1-1	TRBD1	.	TGCAGCGTTTCTAAGGGGGCGAACACTGAAGCTTTCTTT	CSVSKGANTEAFF
TRBV10-3	TRBJ1-1	TRBD1	few	TGTGCCATCAGTGAGGATGACAGGGGAGCTTTCTTT	CAISEDDRGAFF
TRBV6-5	TRBJ2-5	.	.	TGTGCCAGCAGTTACAGGGGAAGGGAACAAGAGACCCAGTACTTC	CASSYRGREQETQYF
TRBV3-1/TRBV3-2	TRBJ1-1	TRBD1	.	TGTGCCAGCGCGACAGGGGATGGGGGCACTGAAGCTTTCTTT	CASATGDGGTEAFF
TRBV19	TRBJ1-6	.	.	TGTGCCAGTAGTATAGGTCTATCTACAGGGTTTTCACCCCTCCACTTT	CASSIGLSTGFSPLHF
TRBV29-1	TRBJ2-1	.	.	TGCAGCGGCCGGGACTCGGCGGGCAATGAGCAGTTCTTC	CSGRDSAGNEQFF
TRBV15	TRBJ1-1	.	.	TGTGCCACCACCCTGGGCGGGGGTAGGGAAGCTTTCTTT	CATTLGGGREAFF
TRBV2	TRBJ2-7	TRBD1	once	TGTGCCAGCAAACAGGACAGGTTCTCCTACGAGCAGTACTTC	CASKQDRFSYEQYF
TRBV18	TRBJ1-1	.	.	TGTGCCAGCTCACCACCGTTCAGGCGCCAAGGCACTGAAGCTTTCTTT	CASSPPFRRQGTEAFF
TRBV5-3	TRBJ1-1	.	.	TGTGCCAGAAGCTGGACAGAAATGAACACTGAAGCTTTCTTT	CARSWTEMNTEAFF
TRBV9	TRBJ2-3	TRBD2	.	TGTGCCAGCAGCTTATCCGGGACTAGAAAGGATACGCAGTATTTT	CASSLSGTRKDTQYF
TRBV12-3/TRBV12-4	TRBJ1-1	.	.	TGTGCCAGCAGCTATGAGCGGGACACTGAAGCTTTCTTT	CASSYERDTEAFF
TRBV29-1	TRBJ1-2	TRBD1	.	TGCAGCGCCCAGGGGATGACAGGGCCGAACTATGGCTACACCTTC	CSAQGMTGPNYGYTF
TRBV4-1	TRBJ1-3	TRBD1	once	TGCGCCAGCAGCCATCCCGGGACAGGGGCCGCCCTGCCCTCTGGAAACACCATATATTTT	CASSHPGTGAALPSGNTIYF
TRBV19	TRBJ1-4	TRBD1	.	TGTGCCAGTAGCGGACAGGGGTATGAAAAACTGTTTTTT	CASSGQGYEKLFF
TRBV18	TRBJ1-1	TRBD1	once	TGTGCCAGCTCACCCGGGACAGTGAACACTGAAGCTTTCTTT	CASSPGTVNTEAFF
TRBV6-6	TRBJ1-2	.	.	TGTGCCAGTACGGGACTGGAAGAACGCTATGGCTACACCTTC	CASTGLEERYGYTF
TRBV11-1	TRBJ2-5	.	.	TGTGCCAGCAGCCGTCCAGGGTACCCCGGGCAAGAGACCCAGTACTTC	CASSRPGYPGQETQYF
TRBV30	TRBJ1-5	TRBD1	.	TGTGCCTGGAGTGGCGGGACAGTTCAACAGCCCCAGCATTTT	CAWSGGTVQQPQHF
TRBV5-6	TRBJ2-7	.	.	TGTGCCAGCAGCTTGGCCAGCGGAACCTACGAGCAGTACTTC	CASSLASGTYEQYF
TRBV7-8	TRBJ2-2	.	.	TGTGCCAGCAGCAAGAGCGGGTCGCGACAGAACACCGGGGAGCTGTTTTTT	CASSKSGSRQNTGELFF
TRBV15	TRBJ2-5	TRBD1	.	TGTGCCACCAGCGCAGAACAGGGGTTGGAGACCCAGTACTTC	CATSAEQGLETQYF
TRBV11-2	TRBJ2-3	.	once	TGTGCCAGCAGCTTAGGGGGGGGCAGGGCCACAGATACGCAGTATTTT	CASSLGGGRATDTQYF
TRBV5-6	TRBJ2-7	.	.	TGTGCCAGCAGCTCCTTAACGGGGATACCCCCCTACTTC	CASSSLTGIPPYF
TRBV12-3/TRBV12-4	TRBJ2-1	.	.	TGTGCCAGCAGTTCCGACAGCTACAATGAGCAGTTCTTC	CASSSDSYNEQFF
TRBV27	TRBJ1-6	TRBD1	.	TGTGCCAGCAGTTTGGGGGACAGGAGGTCACCCCTCCACTTT	CASSLGDRRSPLHF
TRBV28	TRBJ1-5	TRBD1	.	TGTGCCAGCAGTTTTGCGGTCAGGGGGAATCAGCCCCAGCATTTT	CASSFAVRGNQPQHF
TRBV28	TRBJ1-2	.	.	TGTGCCAGCAGTTACGCGGGGCCCACATACACCTTC	CASSYAGPTYTF
TRBV18	TRBJ1-4	.	.	TGTGCCAGCTCACCCCCCGGAGAGAATGAAAAACTGTTTTTT	CASSPPGENEKLFF
TRBV12-3/TRBV12-4	TRBJ1-2	TRBD1	.	TGTGCCAGCAGTCAGGGGACAGGGAACGGCTACACCTTC	CASSQGTGNGYTF
TRBV4-1	TRBJ2-1	TRBD1	.	TGCGCCAGCAGCTACCCGGGACAGAAACGGGGCCGGGAGCAGTTCTTC	CASSYPGQKRGREQFF
TRBV3-1/TRBV3-2	TRBJ2-5	TRBD2	.	TGTGCCAGCAGCCCGTCCGGGACTAAGCAAGAGACCCAGTACTTC	CASSPSGTKQETQYF
TRBV19	TRBJ1-1	.	.	TGTGCCAGTCACGCGGACTTCGCGACAAGACCTGAAGCTTTCTTT	CASHADFATRPEAFF
TRBV29-1	TRBJ1-1	.	.	TGCAGCGTTTGGGTTGGGAGGGGCACTGAAGCTTTCTTT	CSVWVGRGTEAFF
TRBV5-1	TRBJ2-5	.	.	TGCGCCAGCAGCCGTTTGAGCGGCGAAGAGACCCAGTACTTC	CASSRLSGEETQYF
TRBV5-5	TRBJ2-7	.	.	TGTGCCAGCAGCCCGGGGGTGGGGTGGGAGCAGTACTTC	CASSPGVGWEQYF
TRBV2	TRBJ1-1	.	.	TGTGCCAGCAGTGATTTAGACTTCGGGAACACTGAAGCTTTCTTT	CASSDLDFGNTEAFF
TRBV4-1	TRBJ2-5	.	.	TGCGCCAGCAGCCAAGATAAGGGGGTTTTAGGAGAGACCCAGTACTTC	CASSQDKGVLGETQYF
TRBV5-1	TRBJ2-7	TRBD2	.	TGCGCCAGCAGCTATCTAGCGGGACAAATTACCGAGCAGTACTTC	CASSYLAGQITEQYF
TRBV19	TRBJ1-3	.	.	TGTGCCAGTAGTATAGACGGCTCTGGAAACACCATATATTTT	CASSIDGSGNTIYF
TRBV27	TRBJ1-6	TRBD1	.	TGTGCCAGCAGTACAGACAGGGTGGGGAACTCACCCCTCCACTTT	CASSTDRVGNSPLHF
TRBV19	TRBJ1-5	.	once	TGTGCCAGTAGTGAAACAGGGCACAACAATCAGCCCCAGCATTTT	CASSETGHNNQPQHF
TRBV11-3	TRBJ2-1	TRBD1	.	TGTGCCAGCAGCGCGGGACAGGCAACCTACAATGAGCAGTTCTTC	CASSAGQATYNEQFF
TRBV5-1	TRBJ2-2	.	.	TGCGCCAGCAGCCTTCGGGGTAGGGAGGCCGCCGGGGAGCTGTTTTTT	CASSLRGREAAGELFF
TRBV6-6	TRBJ1-1	.	.	TGTGCCACTTTAGGGTGGGGCGTGAACACTGAAGCTTTCTTT	CATLGWGVNTEAFF
TRBV9	TRBJ1-6	TRBD1	.	TGTGCCAGCGCCGGGACAGATAATTCACCCCTCCACTTT	CASAGTDNSPLHF
TRBV2	TRBJ2-1	TRBD1	.	TGTGCCAGCAGTGAAGAGACAGGGGACACATCCAAACAGTTCTTC	CASSEETGDTSKQFF
TRBV6-5	TRBJ1-1	.	.	TGTGCCAGCAGGAGAACGAGAAACACTGAAGCTTTCTTT	CASRRTRNTEAFF
TRBV3-1/TRBV3-2	TRBJ1-3	TRBD1	.	TGTGCCAGCAGCCAGCAGGGGGCGCGGATCTCTGGAAACACCATATATTTT	CASSQQGARISGNTIYF
TRBV3-1/TRBV3-2	TRBJ2-7	TRBD1	.	TGTGCCAGCAGCCTCTCCGGGACAGGGACCTACGAGCAGTACTTC	CASSLSGTGTYEQYF